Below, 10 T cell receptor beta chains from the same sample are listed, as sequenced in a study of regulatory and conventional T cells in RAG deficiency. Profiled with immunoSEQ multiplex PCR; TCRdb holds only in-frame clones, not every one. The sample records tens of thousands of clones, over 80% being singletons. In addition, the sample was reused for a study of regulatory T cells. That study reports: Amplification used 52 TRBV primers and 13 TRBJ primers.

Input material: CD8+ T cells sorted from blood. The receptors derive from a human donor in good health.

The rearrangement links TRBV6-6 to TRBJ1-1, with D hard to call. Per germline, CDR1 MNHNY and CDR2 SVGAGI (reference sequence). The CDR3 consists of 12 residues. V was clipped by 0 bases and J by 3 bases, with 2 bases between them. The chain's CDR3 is CASSYSYTEAFF. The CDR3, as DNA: TGTGCCAGCAGTTACTCCTACACTGAAGCTTTCTTT.

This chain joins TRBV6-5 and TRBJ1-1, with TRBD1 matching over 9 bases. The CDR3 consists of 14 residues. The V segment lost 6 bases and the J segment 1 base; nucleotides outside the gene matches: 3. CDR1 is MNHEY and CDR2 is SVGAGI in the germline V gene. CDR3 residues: CASRAGQGNTEAFF. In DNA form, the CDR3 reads TGTGCCAGCAGGGCGGGACAGGGGAACACTGAAGCTTTCTTT.

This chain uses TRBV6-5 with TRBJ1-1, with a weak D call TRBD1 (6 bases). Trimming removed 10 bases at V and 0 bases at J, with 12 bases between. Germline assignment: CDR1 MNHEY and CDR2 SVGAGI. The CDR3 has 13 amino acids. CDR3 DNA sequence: TGTGCCATGCAGGGGAACATGAACACTGAAGCTTTCTTT. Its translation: CAMQGNMNTEAFF.

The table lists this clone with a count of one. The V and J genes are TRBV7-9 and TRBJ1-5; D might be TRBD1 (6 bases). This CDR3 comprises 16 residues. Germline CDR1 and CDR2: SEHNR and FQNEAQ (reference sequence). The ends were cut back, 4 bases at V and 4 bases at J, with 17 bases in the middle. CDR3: CASSSEAGDFNQPQHF. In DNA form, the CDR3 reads TGTGCCAGCAGCTCAGAGGCAGGGGACTTTAATCAGCCCCAGCATTTT.

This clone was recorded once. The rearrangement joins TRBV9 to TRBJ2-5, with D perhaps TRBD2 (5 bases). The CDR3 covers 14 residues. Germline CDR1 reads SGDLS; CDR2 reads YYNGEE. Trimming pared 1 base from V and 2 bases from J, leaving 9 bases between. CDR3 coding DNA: TGTGCCAGCAGCGTACGCAGCGGACAAGAGACCCAGTACTTC. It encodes CASSVRSGQETQYF.

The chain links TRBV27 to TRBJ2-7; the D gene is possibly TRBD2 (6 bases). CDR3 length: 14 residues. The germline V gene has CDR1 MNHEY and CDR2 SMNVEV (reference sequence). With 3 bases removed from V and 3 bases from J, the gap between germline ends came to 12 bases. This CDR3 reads CASSFVAGSYEQYF. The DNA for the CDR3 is TGTGCCAGCAGTTTTGTGGCGGGGAGCTACGAGCAGTACTTC.

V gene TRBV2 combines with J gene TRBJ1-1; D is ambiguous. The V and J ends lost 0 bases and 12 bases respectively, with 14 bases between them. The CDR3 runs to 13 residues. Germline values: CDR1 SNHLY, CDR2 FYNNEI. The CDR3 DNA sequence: TGTGCCAGCAGTGAAGCACTGGGATATAGGTCTTTCTTT. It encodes CASSEALGYRSFF.

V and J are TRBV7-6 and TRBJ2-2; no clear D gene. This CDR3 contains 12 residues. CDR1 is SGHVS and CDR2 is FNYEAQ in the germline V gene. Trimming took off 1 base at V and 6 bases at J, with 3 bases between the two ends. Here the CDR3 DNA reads TGTGCCAGCAGCTTAGGGTCCGGGGAGCTGTTTTTT. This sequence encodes CASSLGSGELFF.

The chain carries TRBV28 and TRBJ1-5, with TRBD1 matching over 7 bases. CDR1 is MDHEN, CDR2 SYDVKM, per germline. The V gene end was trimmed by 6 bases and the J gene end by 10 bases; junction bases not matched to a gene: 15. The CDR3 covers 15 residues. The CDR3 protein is CASSPQGDGGRPQHF. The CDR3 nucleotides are TGTGCCAGCAGCCCCCAGGGGGACGGGGGGCGTCCCCAGCATTTT.

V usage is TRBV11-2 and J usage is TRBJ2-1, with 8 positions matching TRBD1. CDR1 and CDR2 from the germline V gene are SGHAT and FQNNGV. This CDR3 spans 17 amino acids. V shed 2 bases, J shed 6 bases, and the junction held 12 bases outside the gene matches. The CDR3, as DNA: TGTGCCAGCAGCTTAATTTCCTGGACAGGGTCGGGCAATGAGCAGTTCTTC. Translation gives CASSLISWTGSGNEQFF.